These 28 T cell receptor beta chains were sequenced from one sample in a study of T-cell memory formation after mild COVID-19. TCRdb itself ran the 5' RACE reads through MiXCR, one entry per CDR3 protein. The data contain roughly 100,000 distinct CDR3 sequences, about 13% of them singletons. Sample: PBMCs or a T cell subset sorted from them (not recorded which). Receptors were obtained from an adult woman who had mild COVID-19 (a few samples of this study predate the infection). Cell type and time point are not known.

A single count supports this clonotype. This chain uses TRBV7-9 with TRBJ2-7; D uncertain. CDR3 size: 13 residues. CDR1 is SEHNR and CDR2 is FQNEAQ in the germline V gene (reference sequence). V lost 2 bases and J lost 7, with 12 bases in between. The CDR3 loop reads CASSLKSALEQYF. DNA for the CDR3: TGTGCCAGCAGCTTAAAGTCCGCTCTAGAGCAGTACTTC.

This clonotype was counted only a few times. This chain uses TRBV5-1 with TRBJ1-4; D unclear. V lost 7 bases and J lost 7, with 17 bases in between. Germline V gene sequence: CDR1 SGHRS, CDR2 YFSETQ. The CDR3 runs to 14 residues. The CDR3 nucleotides read TGCGCCAGCTCCCCGTCGAGGCCGGTTGAAAAACTGTTTTTT. Protein sequence: CASSPSRPVEKLFF.

In this sample, this clonotype turned up a few times. The rearrangement links TRBV29-1 to TRBJ2-3, with 7 bases that match TRBD1. The germline gives CDR1 SQVTM, CDR2 ANQGSEA. J lost 2 bases, V lost 7 bases, and 12 bases had no gene match. CDR3 size: 15 residues. The CDR3 sequence: CSAQRGTDSTDTQYF. DNA of the CDR3: TGCAGCGCCCAGAGGGGGACAGACTCCACAGATACGCAGTATTTT.

V gene TRBV28 combines with J gene TRBJ2-2, with TRBD1 as a possible D gene (6 bases). Per the germline V gene, CDR1 is MDHEN and CDR2 is SYDVKM. V lost 4 bases to trimming and J lost 7 bases, with 16 bases between them. The CDR3 contains 15 residues. CDR3 bases: TGTGCCAGCAGTTATACTTCGAGGGGGTACGGGGAGCTGTTTTTT. Translated, it gives CASSYTSRGYGELFF.

This clonotype was seen a few times. This chain uses TRBV13 with TRBJ2-3; 8 bases line up with TRBD2. The V segment lost 5 bases and the J segment 6 bases; nucleotides outside the gene matches: 7. The CDR3 has 14 residues. CDR1 PRHDT and CDR2 FYEKMQ come from the germline V gene (reference sequence). CDR3 DNA: TGTGCCAGCAGCCCTTACAGACTAGCGGATACGCAGTATTTT. Residues: CASSPYRLADTQYF. Based on the CDR3 plus reference TRBV13 and TRBJ2-3, the full variable domain is AAGVIQSPRHLIKEKRETATLKCYPIPRHDTVYWYQQGPGQDPQFLISFYEKMQSDKGSIPDRFSAQQFSDYHSELNMSSLELGDSALYFCASSPYRLADTQYFGPGTRLTVL.

This clonotype was detected a few times. This chain links TRBV13 with TRBJ2-7; D is perhaps TRBD1 (5 bases). The CDR3 contains 13 residues. Germline CDR1 is PRHDT and CDR2 is FYEKMQ (reference sequence). Trimming removed 5 bases at V and 2 bases at J, with 10 bases between. The chain's CDR3 is CASSRRGPYEQYF. CDR3 nucleotides: TGTGCCAGCAGCCGAAGGGGCCCCTACGAGCAGTACTTC.

J is TRBJ2-7 and V is TRBV10-2; no reliable D call. Germline CDR1 and CDR2: WSHSY and SAAADI. CDR3 length: 11 residues. The V end was cut by 10 bases, the J end by 4 bases, with 11 bases between. The CDR3 nucleotides are TGCGCCATCCGCACCGGGTACGAGCAGTACTTC. Translation gives CAIRTGYEQYF.

This clonotype showed up many times. V and J are TRBV7-6 and TRBJ1-2; 7 positions match TRBD1. The germline gives CDR1 SGHVS, CDR2 FNYEAQ. This CDR3 has 15 residues. Germline trimming cut 5 bases from V and 4 bases from J; bases unmatched to any gene: 10. The CDR3, as DNA: TGTGCCAGCAGCCTCAGACAGGGTGAGGCCTATGGCTACACCTTC. This gives the protein CASSLRQGEAYGYTF.

This clonotype was seen only a few times. This chain uses TRBV7-9 with TRBJ2-1, with D perhaps being TRBD1 or TRBD2 (5 bases each). Germline V gene sequence: CDR1 SEHNR, CDR2 FQNEAQ (reference sequence). The CDR3 runs 16 residues. The V end was cut by 5 bases, the J end by 3 bases, with 17 bases between. The CDR3 reads CASSNAGTAVYNEQFF. As DNA, the CDR3 is TGTGCCAGCAGCAATGCCGGGACGGCTGTCTACAATGAGCAGTTCTTC.

This clonotype was picked up many times. The CDR3, as DNA: TGCGCCAGCAGCCAAGACAGGGCATCAAGGTGGGATGAGCAGTTCTTC. Its protein product is CASSQDRASRWDEQFF. The J gene is TRBJ2-1, the V gene TRBV4-1, with D maybe TRBD1 (5 bases). The CDR3 length is 16 residues. V lost 0 bases to trimming and J lost 8 bases, with 17 bases between them. CDR1 and CDR2 (germline): MGHRA, YSYEKL.

The chain combines TRBV7-9 with TRBJ2-7; D is possibly TRBD1 (6 bases). CDR1 SEHNR and CDR2 FQNEAQ come from the germline V gene (reference sequence). CDR3 length: 14 residues. Trimming pared 5 bases from V and 2 bases from J, leaving 13 bases between. Here the CDR3 reads CASSPSGHPYEQYF. The CDR3, as DNA: TGTGCCAGCAGCCCTTCGGGACATCCCTACGAGCAGTACTTC.

The chain recombines TRBV5-1 with TRBJ2-7; D possibly corresponds to TRBD2 (5 bases). Trimming took off 5 bases at V and 3 bases at J, with 9 bases between the two ends. The germline CDR1 and CDR2 sequences are SGHRS and YFSETQ. The CDR3 runs to 12 residues. The CDR3 here is CASSPRDYEQYF. Here the CDR3 DNA reads TGCGCCAGCAGTCCACGGGACTACGAGCAGTACTTC.

V usage is TRBV6-2 or TRBV6-3 and J usage is TRBJ2-7; D remains unclear. With 5 bases removed from V and 6 bases from J, the gap between germline ends came to 8 bases. CDR1 is MNHEY, CDR2 SVGEGT, per germline. The CDR3 has 11 residues. The CDR3 DNA follows: TGTGCCAGCAGTGGGCAGGTCGAGCAGTACTTC. The encoded protein is CASSGQVEQYF.

This chain joins TRBV7-9 and TRBJ1-2, with TRBD1 matching 9 bases. The CDR3 loop spans 15 amino acids. The ends lost 3 bases at V and 4 bases at J; junction bases unmatched: 6. CDR1 and CDR2 from the germline V gene are SEHNR and FQNEAQ (reference sequence). The CDR3 region has the DNA TGTGCCAGCAGCTTTGTCGACAGGGGGGCCTATGGCTACACCTTC. It specifies CASSFVDRGAYGYTF.

V is TRBV4-1 and J is TRBJ2-7; D is possibly TRBD1 or TRBD2 (5 bases each). V shed 1 base and J shed 5 bases, with 12 bases lying between them. The CDR3 contains 14 residues. The germline V gene encodes CDR1 MGHRA and CDR2 YSYEKL. CDR3 residues: CASSQVGERNEQYF. As DNA, the CDR3 is TGCGCCAGCAGCCAAGTGGGGGAAAGGAACGAGCAGTACTTC.

The chain couples TRBV11-2 to TRBJ2-3; D remains ambiguous. The length of the CDR3 is 16 residues. V was shortened by 1 base and J by 2 bases, with 13 bases between the two germline ends. Germline loops: CDR1 SGHAT, CDR2 FQNNGV. CDR3 residues: CASSLGMGLYTDTQYF. The CDR3 DNA sequence: TGTGCCAGCAGCTTAGGAATGGGCCTATACACAGATACGCAGTATTTT.

This clonotype occurred a few times. The CDR3: CASSLGRRGASTDTQYF. The CDR3 coding sequence is TGTGCCAGCAGCTTAGGACGGCGGGGGGCTAGCACAGATACGCAGTATTTT. This chain connects TRBV7-8 to TRBJ2-3; 8 positions match TRBD2. The germline gives CDR1 SGHVS, CDR2 FQNEAQ. J gave up 0 bases and V 1 base, and 6 bases lay outside the gene matches. This CDR3 is built from 17 residues. Full variable domain (remainder filled in from reference TRBV7-8 and TRBJ2-3): GAGVSQSPRYKVAKRGQDVALRCDPISGHVSLFWYQQALGQGPEFLTYFQNEAQLDKSGLPSDRFFAERPEGSVSTLKIQRTQQEDSAVYLCASSLGRRGASTDTQYFGPGTRLTVL.

This chain uses TRBV5-1 with TRBJ2-1, with 7 bases that match TRBD1. CDR1 and CDR2 from the germline V gene are SGHRS and YFSETQ. V lost 4 bases, J lost 8 bases, and 18 bases stayed unmatched. This CDR3 has 17 amino acids. The CDR3 here is CASSPEPGQALLDEQFF. The CDR3 region has the DNA TGCGCCAGCAGCCCAGAACCCGGACAGGCCTTACTGGATGAGCAGTTCTTC.

In this sample, this clonotype turned up a few times. The chain carries TRBV15 and TRBJ2-7; TRBD2 might be the D (5 bases). CDR3 length: 12 residues. Germline assignment: CDR1 LNHNV and CDR2 YYDKDF (reference sequence). Trimming left V 6 bases short and J 7 bases short, with 13 bases between. CDR3 sequence: CATRESTGEQYF. CDR3 DNA sequence: TGTGCCACCAGGGAGTCGACGGGGGAGCAGTACTTC.

The V gene is TRBV6-5, the J gene TRBJ2-6; D not resolved. Trimming removed 0 bases at V and 0 bases at J, with 3 bases between. The CDR3 totals 15 residues. Germline values: CDR1 MNHEY, CDR2 SVGAGI. The CDR3, as DNA: TGTGCCAGCAGTTACTCAAGCTCTGGGGCCAACGTCCTGACTTTC. Its translation: CASSYSSSGANVLTF.

This clonotype was detected ten times or more. The rearrangement joins TRBV4-3 to TRBJ2-7, with 10 bases identical to TRBD2. The germline V gene encodes CDR1 LGHNA and CDR2 YSLEER. V shed 2 bases and J 4 bases; nucleotides not matched to a gene: 23. The CDR3 has 21 amino acids. The CDR3 reads CASSQHYSRTAGGPLTYEQYF. The CDR3 nucleotides are TGCGCCAGCAGCCAACACTACTCCCGGACAGCGGGAGGGCCTCTTACGTACGAGCAGTACTTC.

In its sample, this clonotype was seen many times. The DNA of the CDR3 is TGTGCCTTCGAGTACAATGAGCAGTTCTTC. Its translation: CAFEYNEQFF. The rearrangement uses TRBV30 and TRBJ2-1, with D hard to call. V shed 7 bases and J shed 4 bases, with 5 bases lying between them. Germline V gene lookup returns CDR1 GTSNPN and CDR2 SVGIG (reference sequence). The CDR3 sequence is 10 residues long.

CDR3 amino acids: CASSLGTSGGLEETQYF. Written as DNA, the CDR3 is TGTGCCAGCAGCTTGGGGACTAGCGGGGGACTGGAAGAGACCCAGTACTTC. V and J are TRBV11-2 and TRBJ2-5, with 14 bases lining up with TRBD2. The CDR3 covers 17 residues. The germline V gene encodes CDR1 SGHAT and CDR2 FQNNGV. Trimming cost V 3 bases and J 3 bases; bases outside gene matches: 6.

This rearrangement joins TRBV10-3 to TRBJ1-5; D is ambiguous. Deletions cut 0 bases from V and 0 bases from J, with 9 bases between. The CDR3 extends over 16 amino acids. CDR1 and CDR2 (germline): ENHRY, SYGVKD. CDR3 sequence: CAISESNSYSNQPQHF. CDR3 in DNA: TGTGCCATCAGTGAGTCGAACAGCTATAGCAATCAGCCCCAGCATTTT.

The gene calls are TRBV20-1 and TRBJ2-7; the match to TRBD1 covers 7 bases. CDR3 length equals 15 residues. V dropped 0 bases and J dropped 1; count of bases not matched to a gene: 6. Per germline, CDR1 DFQATT and CDR2 SNEGSKA (reference sequence). In nucleotides, the CDR3 is TGCAGTGCTAGAGATCTGACAGGGCGATCCTACGAGCAGTACTTC. Its translation: CSARDLTGRSYEQYF.

This clonotype occurred many times. The chain is built from TRBV5-1 and TRBJ2-1, with no clear D. CDR1 SGHRS and CDR2 YFSETQ come from the germline V gene. Deletions cut 4 bases from V and 10 bases from J, with 12 bases between. The CDR3 is 12 amino acids. CDR3 amino acids: CASSPGSQEQFF. CDR3 DNA sequence: TGCGCCAGCAGCCCCGGGTCGCAAGAGCAGTTCTTC.

Only a few counts were recorded for this clonotype. The chain recombines TRBV12-3 or TRBV12-4 with TRBJ1-1; no clear D gene. Deletions cut 7 bases from V and 4 bases from J, with 16 bases between. There are 14 residues in the CDR3. The CDR3 nucleotides read TGTGCCAGCACGAGTGAGGCTTGGGGCACTGAAGCTTTCTTT. It encodes CASTSEAWGTEAFF.

The chain recombines TRBV12-3 or TRBV12-4 with TRBJ1-1; possible D gene TRBD1, 6 bases. V lost 1 base, J lost 7 bases, and 19 bases lay in between. CDR3 length: 16 amino acids. Here the CDR3 reads CASSLVPLPGDDEAFF. The CDR3 nucleotides are TGTGCCAGCAGTTTAGTGCCCCTGCCAGGGGACGATGAAGCTTTCTTT.